This TCR beta chain derives from a study of T cells in Graves' hyperthyroidism and ophthalmopathy. Study-level points and caveats: Ophthalmopathy stood apart from stable hyperthyroidism in a 13 V-J model.

RNA transcripts were the template for amplifying TCR beta CDR3 regions. HTBI primers were employed in a first-round RT-PCR of the TCR CDR3. Using its own MiXCR run on the multiplex PCR reads, TCRdb lists one record per CDR3 protein. The sample consists of approximately 370,000 distinct CDR3 sequences, about 16% of them appearing once. This clonotype came up many times. The antigen remains undetermined. Recently diagnosed hyperthyroidism of less than 2 months' duration affected patients aged 18 to 65. Exclusions: uncontrolled infection, other autoimmune disease, pregnancy, lactation. Each diagnosis was grounded in clinical symptoms, serum thyroxine and TRAb, thyroid ultrasound, and orbital computed tomography. This CDR3 has 15 amino acids. The germline V gene encodes CDR1 SGHAT and CDR2 FQNNGV. Trimming took 3 bases from V and 3 from J; bases not matched to a gene: 5.

This chain connects TRBV11-2 to TRBJ2-1, with 7 bases that match TRBD2. The TCR comes from a woman aged 25-40 years with Graves' hyperthyroidism. The source material was blood. CDR3 nucleotide sequence: TGTGCCAGCAGCTTTGGGGAGGGGAGCTACAATGAGCAGTTCTTC. Its translation: CASSFGEGSYNEQFF.